This entry lists 18 T cell receptor beta chains sequenced from one sample in a study of cytomegalovirus exposure and HLA in healthy donors. Use of 60 Vbeta and 13 Jbeta primers characterized the PCR. Here immunoSEQ multiplex PCR was the method, and the copy in TCRdb shows in-frame clones only, minus some. The data show under 100,000 clones, with around 70% seen just once and approximately 15% held by the top ten. The sample taken for sequencing was PBMCs. The receptors shown here come from a woman aged 50 to 60 in good health and CMV-seropositive.

This clone was observed a single time. The V and J genes are TRBV7-2 and TRBJ2-3; D is undetermined. The germline CDR1 and CDR2 sequences are SGHTA and FQGNSA. The CDR3 runs to 13 residues. V was clipped by 3 bases and J by 2 bases, with 6 bases between them. The CDR3 loop reads CASSFISTDTQYF. CDR3 sequence (DNA): TGTGCCAGCAGCTTTATTTCCACAGATACGCAGTATTTT.

The J gene is TRBJ2-1, the V gene TRBV27; 12 bases line up with TRBD1. The CDR3 has 14 amino acids. Per the germline V gene, CDR1 is MNHEY and CDR2 is SMNVEV (reference sequence). Unmatched junction bases numbered 9, after V lost 11 bases and J lost 7 bases. The CDR3 spells CALGSGQGANEQFF. The DNA for the CDR3 is TGTGCCCTCGGCTCGGGACAGGGGGCGAATGAGCAGTTCTTC.

This chain connects TRBV6-5 to TRBJ2-7; D ambiguous. Germline V gives CDR1 MNHEY, CDR2 SVGAGI. V gave up 6 bases and J gave up 3 bases, with 9 bases separating them. The CDR3 is made up of 12 amino acids. The DNA of the CDR3 is TGTGCCAGCAGAACCGACTTCTACGAGCAGTACTTC. This translates into CASRTDFYEQYF.

This clone was recorded a few times. The chain employs TRBV7-9 and TRBJ2-1; tentatively, D is TRBD2 (5 bases). The V end was cut by 5 bases, the J end by 6 bases, with 11 bases between. Germline-derived CDR1 and CDR2 are SEHNR and FQNEAQ (reference sequence). The CDR3 is made up of 13 amino acids. CDR3 protein: CASSPRGFNEQFF. CDR3 nucleotides: TGTGCCAGCAGCCCACGAGGGTTCAATGAGCAGTTCTTC.

V is TRBV5-1 and J is TRBJ2-7; 14 nucleotides align to TRBD2. Germline-derived CDR1 and CDR2 are SGHRS and YFSETQ. V lost 3 bases to trimming and J lost 5 bases; unmatched junction nucleotides: 4. CDR3 length: 15 residues. The CDR3 bases are TGCGCCAGCAGCTCGGGACTAGCGGGAGTAGACGAGCAGTACTTC. It specifies CASSSGLAGVDEQYF.

A note on this clone: An end of the junction does not agree with germline; a read error may underlie this. The rearrangement joins TRBV20-1 to TRBJ2-3; D ambiguous. The germline gives CDR1 DFQATT, CDR2 SNEGSKA (reference sequence). The CDR3 is 11 amino acids. The CDR3 bases are TGCAGTGCTAGAGATATGACTGTCGTGAATTTT. Protein sequence: CSARDMTVVNF.

The chain combines TRBV10-3 with TRBJ1-2; the D gene is possibly TRBD1 (5 bases). The germline V and J ends were trimmed by 9 bases and 4 bases, with 15 bases remaining between them. CDR3 length equals 13 residues. Germline CDR1 and CDR2: ENHRY and SYGVKD. The CDR3 loop reads CAMTPGLLYGYTF. CDR3 DNA: TGTGCCATGACACCGGGACTTCTCTATGGCTACACCTTC.

Remarks on this clone: At one end, the junction sequence differs from germline, possibly due to a read error. In nucleotides, the CDR3 is TGTGACAGCAGTTATGGGAGCCCTGGGGCCAACGTCCTGACTTTC. Amino acid sequence: CDSSYGSPGANVLTF. This sequence joins TRBV6-6 and TRBJ2-6; perhaps TRBD2 as D (5 bases). The CDR3 runs to 15 residues. From germline, CDR1 is MNHNY and CDR2 SVGAGI (reference sequence).

This clone was recorded a few times. The chain uses TRBV14 and TRBJ2-7; 9 bases line up with TRBD1. The germline V gene has CDR1 SGHDN and CDR2 FVKESK. The J segment lost 0 bases and the V segment lost 2 bases, leaving 8 bases of the junction unmatched. The CDR3 has 17 residues. The CDR3 nucleotides read TGTGCCAGCAGCCAAACAGGGGGCCGATCTCTCTCCTACGAGCAGTACTTC. It is translated as CASSQTGGRSLSYEQYF.

The chain links TRBV6-1 to TRBJ1-2; perhaps TRBD1 as D (5 bases). This CDR3 has 13 amino acids. CDR1 is MNHNS and CDR2 is SASEGT in the germline V gene. V lost 2 bases and J lost 5, with 9 bases in between. This chain's CDR3 is CASSERTPYGYTF. The CDR3 DNA reads as TGTGCCAGCAGTGAAAGGACACCGTATGGCTACACCTTC.

Only one count was recorded for this clone. V is TRBV5-6 and J is TRBJ2-3; TRBD2 agrees at 9 bases. CDR1 is SGHDT, CDR2 YYEEEE, per germline. With 0 bases clipped from V and 2 bases from J, the junction kept 10 bases outside the gene matches. CDR3 length: 18 residues. In DNA, the CDR3 is TGTGCCAGCAGCTTGGCCCGCACTAGCGGGCATGCCACAGATACGCAGTATTTT. Protein: CASSLARTSGHATDTQYF.

A few counts support this clone. The rearrangement uses TRBV10-1 and TRBJ2-5; the D gene is possibly TRBD1 (5 bases). Germline CDR1 is WNHNN and CDR2 is SYGVQD (reference sequence). V dropped 5 bases and J dropped 2 bases, with 9 bases sitting between them. This CDR3 has 13 residues. The CDR3: CASSQGLQETQYF. CDR3 nucleotides: TGCGCCAGCAGTCAGGGTTTACAAGAGACCCAGTACTTC.

The CDR3 nucleotides are TGTGCCAGCAGGGGGGGACAGGGTCGAAATCAGCCCCAGCATTTT. It codes for CASRGGQGRNQPQHF. The gene calls are TRBV28 and TRBJ1-5; 9 bases align to TRBD1. The length of the CDR3 is 15 residues. CDR1 and CDR2 from the germline V gene are MDHEN and SYDVKM. Trimming took 6 bases from V and 4 from J; bases not matched to a gene: 7.

CDR3 protein: CASSFQTGGGETQYF. The CDR3 DNA sequence: TGCGCCAGCAGCTTTCAGACAGGGGGAGGGGAGACCCAGTACTTC. The V gene is TRBV5-1, the J gene TRBJ2-5; TRBD1 matches at 9 bases. The length of the CDR3 is 15 residues. The ends lost 2 bases at V and 5 bases at J; junction bases unmatched: 7. Germline assignment: CDR1 SGHRS and CDR2 YFSETQ.

The chain combines TRBV6-1 with TRBJ1-4; the match to TRBD1 covers 7 bases. CDR3 size: 14 residues. Per the germline V gene, CDR1 is MNHNS and CDR2 is SASEGT. The junction had 10 bases not matched to a gene; V was cut back by 8 bases and J by 7 bases. The CDR3 sequence: CASGPDRVREKLFF. In DNA form, the CDR3 reads TGTGCCAGCGGGCCCGACAGGGTGCGTGAAAAACTGTTTTTT.

CDR3 coding DNA: TGTGCCAGCAGTGAATCTCAGGGTGCGGGCACAGATACGCAGTATTTT. Its protein is CASSESQGAGTDTQYF. The chain carries TRBV6-1 and TRBJ2-3, with D tentatively TRBD1 (5 bases). Germline lookup yields CDR1 MNHNS and CDR2 SASEGT. With 2 bases removed from V and 1 base from J, the gap between germline ends came to 13 bases. CDR3 size: 16 residues.

The V call is TRBV4-1, the J call TRBJ2-3; TRBD2 is a possible D gene (6 bases). The CDR3 has 18 residues. V lost 1 base and J lost 4, with 21 bases in between. CDR1 and CDR2 from the germline V gene are MGHRA and YSYEKL. The DNA for the CDR3 is TGCGCCAGCAGCCAAGGGGGGGTCTACTCGAGGTCCGCAGATACGCAGTATTTT. Its translation is CASSQGGVYSRSADTQYF.

This clone is a singleton in its sample. The chain links TRBV4-3 to TRBJ2-2; a possible D gene is TRBD2 (5 bases). CDR3 length: 15 amino acids. V lost 2 bases, J lost 2 bases, and 9 bases lay in between. Germline V lookup: CDR1 LGHNA, CDR2 YSLEER. CDR3 sequence reads: CASSQSGINTGELFF. The CDR3 region has the DNA TGCGCCAGCAGCCAATCCGGGATCAACACCGGGGAGCTGTTTTTT.